The following is a T cell receptor (beta chain) sequence with its context. The data were obtained in a study of cytomegalovirus exposure and HLA in healthy donors. The data were produced by immunoSEQ multiplex PCR, yet TCRdb's version contains in-frame clones alone and is incomplete. This sample has 100,000 or so clones, with roughly 85% found just once. With V trimmed by 4 bases and J by 3 bases, 12 bases remained unmatched. This CDR3 region has 16 residues. Germline CDR1 reads SGHRS; CDR2 reads YFSETQ. The TCR was taken from a man aged 18-30 years in good health and CMV-seropositive. The sequencing input was PBMCs. The V call is TRBV5-1, the J call TRBJ1-2; the match to TRBD1 covers 7 bases. In DNA, the CDR3 is TGCGCCAGCAGCGCAAGACAGGGCTCAGACGACTATGGCTACACCTTC. Its protein is CASSARQGSDDYGYTF.